This T cell receptor beta chain was recorded in a study of breast tumors, draining lymph nodes, adjacent tissues. This clonotype was observed many times. MiXCR, applied by TCRdb to the multiplex PCR reads, yields one record per CDR3 protein. Seen here are some 140,000 distinct CDR3 sequences, about 20% observed once, and the top ten hold roughly 2%. Breast cancer patients provided tissue from their axillary draining lymph nodes. The CDR3 runs 17 residues. V lost 3 bases, J lost 5 bases, and 17 bases stayed unmatched. Germline CDR1 DFQATT, CDR2 SNEGSKA (reference sequence). The V call is TRBV20-1, the J call TRBJ2-5; TRBD2 agrees at 8 bases. This clonotype was obtained from a female donor with breast cancer. Some clones in this sample may be carry-over from other donors' samples. The sequenced sample was axillary lymph node tissue. The CDR3 nucleotides read TGCAGTGCTAGCGACATGACCGCTAGCGGGTTGGGGGAGACCCAGTACTTC. Translated, it gives CSASDMTASGLGETQYF.